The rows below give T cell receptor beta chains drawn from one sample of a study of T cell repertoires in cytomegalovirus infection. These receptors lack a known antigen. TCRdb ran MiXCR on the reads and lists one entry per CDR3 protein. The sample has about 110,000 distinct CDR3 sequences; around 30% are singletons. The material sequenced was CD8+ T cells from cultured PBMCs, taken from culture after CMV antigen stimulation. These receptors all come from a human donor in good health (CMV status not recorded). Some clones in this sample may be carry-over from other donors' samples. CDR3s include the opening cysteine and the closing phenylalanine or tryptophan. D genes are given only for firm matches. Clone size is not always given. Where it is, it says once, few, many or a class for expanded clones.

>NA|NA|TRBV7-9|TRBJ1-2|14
TGTGCCAGCAGCACTAGCGGGACTAACTATGGCTACACCTTC
CASSTSGTNYGYTF
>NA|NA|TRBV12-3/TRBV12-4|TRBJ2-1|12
TGTGCCAGCAGTGTATACGACAATGAGCAGTTCTTC
CASSVYDNEQFF
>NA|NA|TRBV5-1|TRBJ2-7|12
TGCGCCAGCAGCTTCGATCGCTACGAGCAGTACTTC
CASSFDRYEQYF
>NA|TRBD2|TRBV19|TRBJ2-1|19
TGTGCCAGTAGTATAGACGGACTAGCGGGGGGGGTCTCCTACAATGAGCAGTTCTTC
CASSIDGLAGGVSYNEQFF
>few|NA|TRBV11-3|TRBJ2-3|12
TGTGCCAGCAGCTCCCTAGCAGATACGCAGTATTTT
CASSSLADTQYF
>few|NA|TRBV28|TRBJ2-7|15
TGTGCCAGCAGTTTCATAAGACAGCCGCCCCACGAGCAGTACTTC
CASSFIRQPPHEQYF
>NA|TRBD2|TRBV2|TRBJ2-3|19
TGTGCCAGCCCTACCCTTCCTATTCAGGCTAGCGGGGGCACAGATACGCAGTATTTT
CASPTLPIQASGGTDTQYF
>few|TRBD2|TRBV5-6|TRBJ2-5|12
TGTGCCAGCAGGGGTCCCGGGGGGGCCCAGTACTTC
CASRGPGGAQYF
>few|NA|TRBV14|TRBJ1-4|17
TGTGCCAGCAGCCAAGTTTTCATTGGGACGGCTAATGAAAAACTGTTTTTT
CASSQVFIGTANEKLFF
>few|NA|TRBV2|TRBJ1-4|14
TGTGCCAGCAGATCCGGGACGGCCCCAGAGAAACTGTTTTTT
CASRSGTAPEKLFF
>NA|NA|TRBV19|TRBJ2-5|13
TGTGCCAGTAGTTCGGGGGCTGGCGAGACCCAGTACTTC
CASSSGAGETQYF
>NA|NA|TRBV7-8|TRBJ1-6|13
TGTGCCAGCAGCGGCGGTGATAATTCACCCCTCCACTTT
CASSGGDNSPLHF
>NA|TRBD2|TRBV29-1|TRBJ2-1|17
TGCAGCACCTCCGGGACTAGCGGGGGGATTGACTACAATGAGCAGTTCTTC
CSTSGTSGGIDYNEQFF
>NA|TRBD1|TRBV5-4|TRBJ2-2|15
TGTGCCAGCAGCGTAGACAGGGTAGACACCGGGGAGCTGTTTTTT
CASSVDRVDTGELFF
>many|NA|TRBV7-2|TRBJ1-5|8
TGTGCCAGCAGCTCCCTACATTTT
CASSSLHF
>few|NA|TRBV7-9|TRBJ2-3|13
TGTGCCAGCAGCTTAGCTGGGGAGGATACGCAGTATTTT
CASSLAGEDTQYF
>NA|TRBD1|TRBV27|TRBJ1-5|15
TGTGCCAGCAGGAGTACAGGGGTCTCTAATCAGCCCCAGCATTTT
CASRSTGVSNQPQHF
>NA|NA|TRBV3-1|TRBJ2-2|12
TGTGCCAGCAGTCCACAGGTCGGGGAGCTGTTTTTT
CASSPQVGELFF
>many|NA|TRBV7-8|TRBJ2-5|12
TGTGCCAGCGCACAGTCGGCGGAGACCCAGTACTTC
CASAQSAETQYF
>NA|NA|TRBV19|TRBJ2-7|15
TGTACCAGTAGTATAGATGGGGTCACCTCCTACGAGCAGTACTTC
CTSSIDGVTSYEQYF
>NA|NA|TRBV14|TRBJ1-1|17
TGTGCCAGCAGCCTAGGGGTAAACGGGGGTCCGTACACTGAAGCTTTCTTT
CASSLGVNGGPYTEAFF
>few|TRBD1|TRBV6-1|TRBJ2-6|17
TGTGCCAGCAGTCCCTGGACAGGGGAATTTGGGGCCAACGTCCTGACTTTC
CASSPWTGEFGANVLTF
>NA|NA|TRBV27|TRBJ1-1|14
TGTGCCAGCAGTTTCCGGGACACCAACACTGAAGCTTTCTTT
CASSFRDTNTEAFF
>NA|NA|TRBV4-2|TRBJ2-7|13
TGTGCCAGCAGCCAAGATGTCGGGTACGAGCAGTACTTC
CASSQDVGYEQYF
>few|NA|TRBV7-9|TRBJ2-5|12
TGTGCCAGCAGCACCCTGCGAGAGACCCAGTACTTC
CASSTLRETQYF
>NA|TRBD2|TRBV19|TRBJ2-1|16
TGTGCCAGTAGGCTCACCGGGACTAGCGGGGCTAATGAGCAGTTCTTC
CASRLTGTSGANEQFF
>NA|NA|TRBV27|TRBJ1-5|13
TGTGCCAGCAGTTTAATGAGGGGGCAGCCCCAGCATTTT
CASSLMRGQPQHF
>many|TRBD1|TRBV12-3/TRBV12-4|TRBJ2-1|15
TGTGCCAGCAGCTGGGACAGGGGGCGAAACAATGAGCAGTTCTTC
CASSWDRGRNNEQFF
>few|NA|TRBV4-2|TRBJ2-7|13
TGTGCCAGCAGCCGGACAGTCGTCCACGAGCAGTACTTC
CASSRTVVHEQYF
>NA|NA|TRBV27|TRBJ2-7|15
TGTGCCAGCAGTAGCATCCTCCAGGGGAACAACGAGCAGTACTTC
CASSSILQGNNEQYF
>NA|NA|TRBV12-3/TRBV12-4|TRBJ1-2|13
TGTGCCAGCAGTCCGGCGCCTTCCTATGGCTACACCTTC
CASSPAPSYGYTF